What follows are 3 T cell receptor beta chains derived from one specimen sequenced in a study of blood T cell repertoires in COVID-19. Measured with immunoSEQ multiplex PCR; TCRdb has only the in-frame clones, and not every one. The data hold about 120,000 clones, with 84% observed a single time. The source material was PBMCs or T cells enriched from blood (not recorded which). These receptors were taken from a woman aged 25 to 45 who had recovered from COVID-19.

The rearrangement joins TRBV11-2 to TRBJ1-5; D ambiguous. This CDR3 is 13 amino acids long. V lost 1 base to trimming and J lost 6 bases, with 7 bases between them. Per the germline V gene, CDR1 is SGHAT and CDR2 is FQNNGV. CDR3 DNA sequence: TGTGCCAGCAGCTTAGGTGCGCGTCAGCCCCAGCATTTT. Amino acids: CASSLGARQPQHF.

V usage is TRBV19 and J usage is TRBJ2-6; 9 positions agree with TRBD1. After removal of 9 bases from V and 3 bases from J, the junction contained 6 bases not matched to a gene. The length of the CDR3 is 15 residues. CDR1 and CDR2 (germline): LNHDA, SQIVND (reference sequence). The CDR3 DNA reads TGTGCCAGCGGACAGGGGCGCGGTGGGGCCAACGTCCTGACTTTC. Translating gives CASGQGRGGANVLTF.

The chain recombines TRBV7-2 with TRBJ2-7; 8 bases are a match to TRBD1. There are 15 residues in the CDR3. The junction had 8 bases not matched to a gene; V was cut back by 5 bases and J by 2 bases. CDR1 is SGHTA, CDR2 FQGNSA, per germline. The CDR3 DNA is TGTGCCAGCAGCGCCTACGGACAGGGTCCCTACGAGCAGTACTTC. Protein: CASSAYGQGPYEQYF.